This TCR beta chain was observed in a study of vaccination and CD4 T cells after COVID-19. Sequencing of the DNA from cultured CD4+ T cells was carried out with the Oncomine TCR Beta short-read assay. TCRdb itself ran the PCR reads through MiXCR, one entry per CDR3 protein. This sample yields roughly 23,000 distinct CDR3 sequences, of which roughly 40% are seen a single time; about 10% belongs to the top ten. Noted time point: late sampling 161 to 241 days after vaccination in a few convalescent patients. The treatment is: approximately 9-day PBMC culture with coronavirus spike peptide pools or control peptides (ViraFEST assay). This clonotype occurred a few times. Antigen: not known. The ends were cut back, 7 bases at V and 0 bases at J, with 10 bases in the middle. CDR1 MDHEN and CDR2 SYDVKM come from the germline V gene. This CDR3 region has 14 residues.

The chain couples TRBV28 to TRBJ1-5, with D unclear. This receptor was taken from a human donor who had recovered from COVID-19. The sample in question was CD4+ T cells from blood, cultured in vitro, obtained about 7 months after SARS-CoV-2 vaccination. This CDR3 reads CASNPGYSNQPQHF. The CDR3 DNA sequence: TGTGCCAGCAATCCGGGATATAGCAATCAGCCCCAGCATTTT.